The next 14 T cell receptor beta chains were all read from a single sample in a study of cytomegalovirus exposure and HLA in healthy donors. 13 Jbeta primers and 60 Vbeta primers were used for the PCR. Produced via immunoSEQ multiplex PCR; TCRdb's table is partial and in-frame only. The table records 100,000 to 150,000 clones, around 69% of them present only once. Sequenced input: PBMCs. The receptor source for this set is a human donor in good health.

The rearrangement links TRBV6-1 to TRBJ1-5; D not resolved. CDR1 and CDR2 from the germline V gene are MNHNS and SASEGT. Trimming shortened V by 5 bases and J by 3 bases, and 14 bases separated the two germline ends. The CDR3 runs 15 residues. The chain's CDR3 is CASSPLHVSNQPQHF. The CDR3 DNA follows: TGTGCCAGCAGTCCTTTACATGTCTCCAATCAGCCCCAGCATTTT.

V usage is TRBV2 and J usage is TRBJ1-3; D is unresolved. Between the trimmed V and J ends, which lost 6 bases and 0 bases, there was a span of 15 bases. This CDR3 is built from 16 residues. From germline, CDR1 is SNHLY and CDR2 FYNNEI. CDR3 sequence: CASSDLTDFSGNTIYF. CDR3 DNA sequence: TGTGCCAGCAGCGACTTGACGGATTTCTCTGGAAACACCATATATTTT.

In nucleotides, the CDR3 is TGTGCCAGCAGCGTTTCGCCGGGACAGGATTATGGCTACACCTTC. Its protein product is CASSVSPGQDYGYTF. The rearrangement joins TRBV9 to TRBJ1-2, with 8 nucleotides matching TRBD1. The trim removed 2 bases at V and 5 bases at J, leaving 8 bases unmatched. CDR3 length equals 15 residues. The V gene's germline CDR1 is SGDLS and CDR2 YYNGEE.

The chain couples TRBV5-4 to TRBJ2-1, with TRBD1 matching 8 bases. The CDR3 totals 15 residues. After removal of 0 bases from V and 4 bases from J, the junction contained 3 bases not matched to a gene. Germline V lookup: CDR1 SGHNT, CDR2 YYREEE (reference sequence). The chain's CDR3 is CASSLAQGGYNEQFF. The CDR3 DNA sequence: TGTGCCAGCAGCTTGGCACAGGGGGGTTACAATGAGCAGTTCTTC.

This sequence joins TRBV27 and TRBJ2-7; maybe TRBD2 (6 bases). Deletions cut 6 bases from V and 6 bases from J, with 12 bases between. The germline V gene has CDR1 MNHEY and CDR2 SMNVEV (reference sequence). There are 12 residues in the CDR3. The CDR3 nucleotides read TGTGCCAGCAGCTCTGTGGGGGGCGAGCAGTACTTC. Its protein product is CASSSVGGEQYF.

The rearrangement joins TRBV19 to TRBJ2-5; possible D gene TRBD1, 5 bases. With 6 bases removed from V and 2 bases from J, the gap between germline ends came to 10 bases. Germline V gene data show CDR1 as LNHDA and CDR2 as SQIVND (reference sequence). This CDR3 is 13 amino acids long. This chain's CDR3 is CASSPTEQETQYF. The CDR3 coding sequence is TGTGCCAGTAGCCCGACAGAACAAGAGACCCAGTACTTC.

The V call is TRBV4-3, the J call TRBJ2-2, with D tentatively TRBD2 (6 bases). Trimming took off 0 bases at V and 4 bases at J, with 15 bases between the two ends. The CDR3 covers 17 residues. The germline V gene encodes CDR1 LGHNA and CDR2 YSLEER. As DNA, the CDR3 is TGCGCCAGCAGCCAAGATGGTGGAGGGGTCGGCACCGGGGAGCTGTTTTTT. Its translation: CASSQDGGGVGTGELFF.

This clone occurred once. V is TRBV6-5 and J is TRBJ2-7; D possibly corresponds to TRBD2 (5 bases). Germline-derived CDR1 and CDR2 are MNHEY and SVGAGI. This CDR3 contains 14 residues. The V and J ends lost 10 bases and 3 bases respectively, with 19 bases between them. DNA of the CDR3: TGTGCCACCCGACGGGGTCCAGCCATCTACGAGCAGTACTTC. Protein: CATRRGPAIYEQYF.

The chain employs TRBV5-4 and TRBJ2-7; D may be TRBD1 (6 bases). The CDR3 contains 15 residues. The germline V and J ends were trimmed by 4 bases and 1 base, with 15 bases remaining between them. Germline assignment: CDR1 SGHNT and CDR2 YYREEE (reference sequence). CDR3 loop: CASSPDRDMSYEQYF. In DNA form, the CDR3 reads TGTGCCAGCAGCCCGGACCGGGACATGTCCTACGAGCAGTACTTC.

The chain recombines TRBV28 with TRBJ2-1; unclear D gene. Germline V lookup: CDR1 MDHEN, CDR2 SYDVKM. This CDR3 region has 13 residues. The V end lost 2 bases, the J end lost 9 bases, and 11 bases lay between the germline ends. CDR3 loop: CASSLSYSGEQFF. In nucleotides, the CDR3 is TGTGCCAGCAGTTTAAGCTATTCCGGTGAGCAGTTCTTC.

The chain joins TRBV7-6 to TRBJ2-1, with 7 bases matching TRBD2. Germline trimming cut 4 bases from V and 4 bases from J; bases unmatched to any gene: 10. CDR3 length: 16 amino acids. CDR1 and CDR2 (germline): SGHVS, FNYEAQ. CDR3 in amino acids: CASSSPLRRGYNEQFF. The CDR3, as DNA: TGTGCCAGCAGCTCGCCCTTGCGGCGGGGGTACAATGAGCAGTTCTTC.

This chain connects TRBV27 to TRBJ1-2; D call uncertain. CDR3 length: 15 residues. Germline values: CDR1 MNHEY, CDR2 SMNVEV (reference sequence). With 6 bases removed from V and 7 bases from J, the gap between germline ends came to 21 bases. The CDR3 sequence: CASRLGVATPGGYTF. The CDR3 DNA reads TGTGCCAGCAGACTCGGGGTCGCGACCCCGGGTGGCTACACCTTC.

V and J are TRBV27 and TRBJ2-1, with 8 bases that match TRBD1. The CDR3 has 17 residues. Trimming at V came to 5 bases and at J to 5 bases, leaving 14 bases not matched to a gene. CDR1 and CDR2 from the germline V gene are MNHEY and SMNVEV (reference sequence). In nucleotides, the CDR3 is TGTGCCAGCAGTCCTATCAGCCGGGACAGGAGAGACAATGAGCAGTTCTTC. Translating it yields CASSPISRDRRDNEQFF.

Details on this clone: One end of the junction varies from germline; a read error may be responsible. This sample also contains other DNA sequences that code for the same CDR3. DNA for the CDR3: TGTGCCAGCAGCTTAGGACCCCTAGCGGGAGCCCAAGAGACCCAATACTTC. Encoded protein: CASSLGPLAGAQETQYF. The rearrangement joins TRBV7-6 to TRBJ2-5, with 10 positions matching TRBD2. CDR1 SGHVS and CDR2 FNYEAQ come from the germline V gene. The CDR3 sequence is 17 residues long.